This passage covers 28 T cell receptor beta chains from one sample sequenced in a study of T cell responses to AZD1222 COVID-19 vaccine. This table comes from immunoSEQ multiplex PCR, and its TCRdb copy is limited to in-frame clones, with some not included. The sample records roughly 160,000 clones, around 92% being singletons. Sequences were derived from peripheral blood, sampled on day 0 of MenACWY control vaccination. All receptors derive from an adult in good health.

Here the CDR3 reads CASSTDRGHNTEAFF. DNA of the CDR3: TGTGCCAGCAGCACTGACAGGGGGCATAACACTGAAGCTTTCTTT. The chain carries TRBV2 and TRBJ1-1; TRBD1 matches at 10 bases. Germline trimming cut 6 bases from V and 2 bases from J; bases unmatched to any gene: 6. Germline CDR1 reads SNHLY; CDR2 reads FYNNEI. The CDR3 is made up of 15 amino acids. Filled out from reference TRBV2 and TRBJ1-1, the complete variable domain reads EPEVTQTPSHQVTQMGQEVILRCVPISNHLYFYWYRQILGQKVEFLVSFYNNEISEKSEIFDDQFSVERPDGSNFTLKIRSTKLEDSAMYFCASSTDRGHNTEAFFGQGTRLTVV.

The CDR3 is CASSLRGTSGNNGELFF. The CDR3 coding sequence is TGCGCCAGCAGCTTGCGCGGGACTAGCGGGAATAACGGGGAGCTGTTTTTT. V is TRBV5-1 and J is TRBJ2-2; 13 bases align to TRBD2. From germline, CDR1 is SGHRS and CDR2 YFSETQ. Losses at the gene ends were 1 base for V and 7 bases for J; bases not matched to a gene: 7. This CDR3 comprises 17 residues.

The rearrangement uses TRBV30 and TRBJ1-6, with a possible D match to TRBD1 (6 bases). This CDR3 region has 13 residues. The V end was cut by 5 bases, the J end by 8 bases, with 13 bases between. Germline V gene data show CDR1 as GTSNPN and CDR2 as SVGIG (reference sequence). The CDR3 sequence: CAWGQSRDSPLHF. In nucleotides, the CDR3 is TGTGCCTGGGGACAGTCCCGGGATTCACCCCTCCACTTT.

The rearrangement uses TRBV5-6 and TRBJ2-2; 10 bases align to TRBD1. The CDR3 length is 16 residues. After removal of 2 bases from V and 0 bases from J, the junction contained 1 base not matched to a gene. The germline CDR1 and CDR2 sequences are SGHDT and YYEEEE. The CDR3 bases are TGTGCCAGCAGCTTTGGGACAGGGGCGAACACCGGGGAGCTGTTTTTT. This gives the protein CASSFGTGANTGELFF.

CDR3 protein: CPRLAGDNEQFF. The CDR3 bases are TGTCCCCGGCTAGCCGGCGACAATGAGCAGTTCTTC. This chain uses TRBV6-5 with TRBJ2-1; D may be TRBD2 (5 bases). Looked up from germline, CDR1 is MNHEY and CDR2 is SVGAGI. This CDR3 region has 12 residues.

In DNA form, the CDR3 reads TGCGCCAGCAGTTTCCCGAGGGGAGAGACCGGGGAGCTGTTTTTT. Protein product: CASSFPRGETGELFF. The chain links TRBV5-1 to TRBJ2-2; D may match TRBD1 or TRBD2 (5 bases each). Looked up from germline, CDR1 is SGHRS and CDR2 is YFSETQ. V dropped 5 bases and J dropped 5 bases, with 16 bases sitting between them. The CDR3 totals 15 residues.

This rearrangement joins TRBV7-2 to TRBJ2-1; maybe TRBD1 (6 bases). This CDR3 spans 11 amino acids. Germline loops: CDR1 SGHTA, CDR2 FQGNSA. V was shortened by 6 bases and J by 8 bases, with 8 bases between the two germline ends. CDR3 loop: CASSDRYEQFF. For the CDR3, the DNA is TGTGCCAGCAGTGACAGGTATGAGCAGTTCTTC.

CDR3 nucleotide sequence: TGTGCCAGTAGTACTGGTGTCGGAGCTGGAAACACCATATATTTT. Translating it yields CASSTGVGAGNTIYF. This chain connects TRBV19 to TRBJ1-3; D not certain. Germline V gene data show CDR1 as LNHDA and CDR2 as SQIVND (reference sequence). The CDR3 is 15 amino acids. Trimming stripped 4 bases from V and 2 bases from J, with 12 bases between.

V usage is TRBV15 and J usage is TRBJ1-2; D is perhaps TRBD1 (6 bases). Germline loops: CDR1 LNHNV, CDR2 YYDKDF (reference sequence). The CDR3 spans 14 residues. The V end lost 5 bases, the J end lost 8 bases, and 18 bases lay between the germline ends. The DNA for the CDR3 is TGTGCCACCAGCTCAAGAGGGGGGGGTTTCGGCTACACCTTC. Amino acids: CATSSRGGGFGYTF.

The chain combines TRBV7-8 with TRBJ1-4; D is possibly TRBD1 (6 bases). Trimming removed 0 bases at V and 7 bases at J, with 18 bases between. There are 17 residues in the CDR3. CDR1 SGHVS and CDR2 FQNEAQ come from the germline V gene. The CDR3 sequence: CASSLALGEGVGEKLFF. The CDR3 DNA is TGTGCCAGCAGCTTAGCGCTAGGGGAGGGGGTTGGTGAAAAACTGTTTTTT.

CDR3 in DNA: TGTGCCATCAGTACTAGCGGGAGGCGCTACAATGAGCAGTTCTTC. Amino acid sequence: CAISTSGRRYNEQFF. The rearrangement joins TRBV10-3 to TRBJ2-1, with 12 bases lining up with TRBD2. V lost 5 bases, J lost 3 bases, and 2 bases stayed unmatched. The CDR3 has 15 residues. Germline lookup yields CDR1 ENHRY and CDR2 SYGVKD.

The gene calls are TRBV15 and TRBJ2-2; D gene unclear. CDR3 length equals 16 residues. Trimming removed 0 bases from V and 1 base from J, with 9 bases in between. Looked up from germline, CDR1 is LNHNV and CDR2 is YYDKDF (reference sequence). CDR3 residues: CATSRDRVVNTGELFF. The DNA for the CDR3 is TGTGCCACCAGCAGAGATCGGGTAGTGAACACCGGGGAGCTGTTTTTT. The full variable domain, its missing parts supplied by reference TRBV15 and TRBJ2-2, is DAMVIQNPRYQVTQFGKPVTLSCSQTLNHNVMYWYQQKSSQAPKLLFHYYDKDFNNEADTPDNFQSRRPNTSFCFLDIRSPGLGDTAMYLCATSRDRVVNTGELFFGEGSRLTVL.

The rearrangement joins TRBV10-3 to TRBJ1-6, with D tentatively TRBD1 (5 bases). Germline CDR1 is ENHRY and CDR2 is SYGVKD. The V gene lost 6 bases and the J gene lost 0 bases, with 9 bases spanning the gap. This CDR3 is built from 15 residues. The DNA of the CDR3 is TGTGCCATCAGAGGGGACGGCTCCTATAATTCACCCCTCCACTTT. Protein: CAIRGDGSYNSPLHF.

The V and J genes are TRBV7-3 and TRBJ2-2; tentative D call: TRBD2 (5 bases). This CDR3 is 15 amino acids long. Per germline, CDR1 SGHTA and CDR2 FQGTGA. Trimming pared 0 bases from V and 3 bases from J, leaving 8 bases between. CDR3 DNA sequence: TGTGCCAGCAGCTTAACGGACGGGGACACCGGGGAGCTGTTTTTT. This translates into CASSLTDGDTGELFF.

A remark on this clone: The sample has other DNA sequences that encode this CDR3 too. Here the CDR3 DNA reads TGTGCCAGCAGTTTATGGGGATCCACTGAAGCTTTCTTT. As protein: CASSLWGSTEAFF. The chain combines TRBV27 with TRBJ1-1; D unresolved. The CDR3 extends over 13 amino acids. V gave up 1 base and J gave up 4 bases, with 7 bases separating them. Germline CDR1 is MNHEY and CDR2 is SMNVEV (reference sequence).

Points on this clone: The junction and the germline gene differ at one end; a read error may be behind it. V gene TRBV7-7 combines with J gene TRBJ2-1; 8 positions agree with TRBD2. In germline, CDR1 is SSHAT, CDR2 FNYEAQ (reference sequence). The CDR3 covers 15 residues. The CDR3 DNA reads TGTGCTAGCAGTCAGCGGGAGTTATCCTACAATGAGCAGTTCTTC. Its translation: CASSQRELSYNEQFF.

The chain is built from TRBV12-3 or TRBV12-4 and TRBJ2-5, with unresolved D. There are 11 residues in the CDR3. V was cut by 5 bases and J by 5 bases, with 6 bases left in between. The CDR3 reads CASSKRETQYF. The DNA for the CDR3 is TGTGCCAGCAGTAAGAGGGAGACCCAGTACTTC.

The chain has TRBV11-3 and TRBJ1-4, with 9 positions matching TRBD1. V was clipped by 5 bases and J by 8 bases; unmatched bases: 9. The CDR3 sequence is 15 residues long. Germline V gene sequence: CDR1 SGHNT, CDR2 YENEEA. The CDR3, as DNA: TGTGCCAGCAGCGCAATCGGGACAGGGCGGGAAAAACTGTTTTTT. Translation gives CASSAIGTGREKLFF.

V gene TRBV19 combines with J gene TRBJ1-2; 7 nucleotides match TRBD1. Trimming removed 6 bases from V and 7 bases from J; junction bases left unmatched: 17. Germline CDR1 reads LNHDA; CDR2 reads SQIVND (reference sequence). The CDR3 contains 16 residues. CDR3 DNA sequence: TGTGCCAGTAGACCTCAGACAGGGACGGGGAAGGGTGGCTACACCTTC. It is translated as CASRPQTGTGKGGYTF. The full variable domain, rest sourced from reference TRBV19 and TRBJ1-2, is DGGITQSPKYLFRKEGQNVTLSCEQNLNHDAMYWYRQDPGQGLRLIYYSQIVNDFQKGDIAEGYSVSREKKESFPLTVTSAQKNPTAFYLCASRPQTGTGKGGYTFGSGTRLTVV.

This clone was counted a single time. V gene TRBV10-3 combines with J gene TRBJ1-1; D might be TRBD1 (5 bases). This CDR3 region has 15 residues. Germline V CDR1 and CDR2: ENHRY, SYGVKD. V dropped 0 bases and J dropped 1 base, with 9 bases sitting between them. CDR3 in amino acids: CAISESSGRNTEAFF. CDR3 bases: TGTGCCATCAGTGAGTCATCGGGGCGGAACACTGAAGCTTTCTTT.

The chain recombines TRBV5-4 with TRBJ1-1; D is unresolved. Trimming stripped 4 bases from V and 2 bases from J, with 12 bases between. Germline V gene lookup returns CDR1 SGHNT and CDR2 YYREEE (reference sequence). The CDR3 is 14 residues long. DNA of the CDR3: TGTGCCAGCAGCACCCCTCCAGCCAACACTGAAGCTTTCTTT. This translates into CASSTPPANTEAFF. Together with reference TRBV5-4 and TRBJ1-1, the CDR3 gives the full variable domain: ETGVTQSPTHLIKTRGQQVTLRCSSQSGHNTVSWYQQALGQGPQFIFQYYREEENGRGNFPPRFSGLQFPNYSSELNVNALELDDSALYLCASSTPPANTEAFFGQGTRLTVV.

On this clone: Other DNA sequences in this specimen translate into the identical CDR3. The gene calls are TRBV15 and TRBJ2-2; D is perhaps TRBD2 (6 bases). Trimming removed 5 bases from V and 4 bases from J, with 8 bases in between. The CDR3 has 13 residues. Germline lookup yields CDR1 LNHNV and CDR2 YYDKDF (reference sequence). The CDR3: CATSRAGTGELFF. CDR3 sequence (DNA): TGTGCCACCAGCCGAGCGGGCACCGGGGAGCTGTTTTTT.

The genes are TRBV28 and TRBJ1-3, with D possibly being TRBD1 (5 bases). V was cut by 0 bases and J by 0 bases, with 15 bases left in between. Germline CDR1 and CDR2: MDHEN and SYDVKM. This CDR3 has 18 residues. CDR3 bases: TGTGCCAGCAGTTTATGGTCAGCGGGCAGGGCCTCTGGAAACACCATATATTTT. This gives the protein CASSLWSAGRASGNTIYF. The full variable domain, its missing parts supplied by reference TRBV28 and TRBJ1-3, is DVKVTQSSRYLVKRTGEKVFLECVQDMDHENMFWYRQDPGLGLRLIYFSYDVKMKEKGDIPEGYSVSREKKERFSLILESASTNQTSMYLCASSLWSAGRASGNTIYFGEGSWLTVV.

The chain has TRBV6-6 and TRBJ1-1; 11 nucleotides line up with TRBD1. CDR3 length: 16 amino acids. Germline V gene lookup returns CDR1 MNHNY and CDR2 SVGAGI (reference sequence). The ends lost 6 bases at V and 0 bases at J; junction bases unmatched: 6. The chain's CDR3 is CASSPGQGVMNTEAFF. The CDR3 DNA sequence: TGTGCCAGCAGCCCGGGACAGGGGGTCATGAACACTGAAGCTTTCTTT.

The CDR3 loop is CATSEDSYYGYTF. In nucleotides, the CDR3 is TGTGCCACCAGTGAAGACAGCTATTATGGCTACACCTTC. The chain employs TRBV24-1 and TRBJ1-2, with D possibly being TRBD1 (5 bases). Trimming pared 4 bases from V and 5 bases from J, leaving 10 bases between. The CDR3 covers 13 residues. Germline CDR1 and CDR2: KGHDR and SFDVKD.

V usage is TRBV6-6 and J usage is TRBJ1-1; possibly TRBD1 for D (6 bases). Trimming left V 2 bases short and J 5 bases short, with 9 bases between. Germline V gives CDR1 MNHNY, CDR2 SVGAGI (reference sequence). The CDR3 is 13 amino acids. The DNA for the CDR3 is TGTGCCAGCAGTTACACAGGGAATACTGAAGCTTTCTTT. This codes for CASSYTGNTEAFF.

The genes are TRBV9 and TRBJ1-1; the D is unclear. V was shortened by 0 bases and J by 5 bases, with 8 bases between the two germline ends. From germline, CDR1 is SGDLS and CDR2 YYNGEE. CDR3 length: 13 residues. In DNA, the CDR3 is TGTGCCAGCAGCGTAGGTGTGAGGACTGAAGCTTTCTTT. It translates to CASSVGVRTEAFF.

CDR3 residues: CASLMNTEAFF. DNA for the CDR3: TGTGCCAGCCTTATGAACACTGAAGCTTTCTTT. This chain joins TRBV5-8 and TRBJ1-1; no clear D. There are 11 residues in the CDR3. Germline V lookup: CDR1 SGHTS, CDR2 YDEGEE. V dropped 7 bases and J dropped 0 bases, with 4 bases sitting between them.